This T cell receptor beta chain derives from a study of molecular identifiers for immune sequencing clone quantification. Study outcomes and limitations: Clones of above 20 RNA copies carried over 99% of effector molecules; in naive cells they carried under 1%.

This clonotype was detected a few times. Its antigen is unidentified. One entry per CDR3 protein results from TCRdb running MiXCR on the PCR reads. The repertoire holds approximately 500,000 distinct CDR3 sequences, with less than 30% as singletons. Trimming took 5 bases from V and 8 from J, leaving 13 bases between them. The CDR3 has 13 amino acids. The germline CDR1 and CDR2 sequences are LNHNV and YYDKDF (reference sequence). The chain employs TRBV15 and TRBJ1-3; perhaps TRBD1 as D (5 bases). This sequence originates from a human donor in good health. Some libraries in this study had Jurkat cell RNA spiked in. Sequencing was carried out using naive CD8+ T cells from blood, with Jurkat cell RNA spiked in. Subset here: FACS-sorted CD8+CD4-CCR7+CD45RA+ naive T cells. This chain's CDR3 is CATSVSRADTIYF. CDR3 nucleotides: TGTGCCACCAGCGTCAGCAGGGCGGACACCATATATTTT.